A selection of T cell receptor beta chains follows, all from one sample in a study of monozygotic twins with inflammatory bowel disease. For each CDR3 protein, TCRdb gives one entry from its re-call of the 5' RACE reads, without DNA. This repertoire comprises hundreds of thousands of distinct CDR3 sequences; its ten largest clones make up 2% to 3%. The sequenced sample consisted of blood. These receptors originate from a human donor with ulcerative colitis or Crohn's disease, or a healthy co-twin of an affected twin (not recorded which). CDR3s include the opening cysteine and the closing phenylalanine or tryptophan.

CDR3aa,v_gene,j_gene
CASRLAGVFDEQFF,TRBV5-1,TRBJ2-1
CASSLVGRGEQFF,TRBV11-1,TRBJ2-1
CASSLDRSSYNSPLHF,TRBV12-3/TRBV12-4,TRBJ1-6
CASSPGGGRYDEQYF,TRBV13,TRBJ2-7
CASGGGEGSYNEQFF,TRBV4-2,TRBJ2-1
CASNGRGPGEAFF,TRBV28,TRBJ1-1
CASSRLGYGYTF,TRBV6-5,TRBJ1-2
CASSKLGQETQYF,TRBV9,TRBJ2-5
CASTSSMASQYFTDTQYF,TRBV11-2,TRBJ2-3
CASSDEGTDTQYF,TRBV2,TRBJ2-3
CSVETGGAVGYTF,TRBV29-1,TRBJ1-2
CASTRPGPYEQYF,TRBV28,TRBJ2-7
CASIGTGNTDTQYF,TRBV2,TRBJ2-3
CASSQIRTGRGTEAFF,TRBV27,TRBJ1-1
CSARVTSSRRDTQYF,TRBV20-1,TRBJ2-3
CASSRRQKETQYF,TRBV7-2,TRBJ2-5
CATSTRTEETQYF,TRBV15,TRBJ2-5
CAIDSGANVLTF,TRBV10-3,TRBJ2-6
CASSLSSRTGYEQYF,TRBV28,TRBJ2-7
CASRATGRGDTQYF,TRBV12-3/TRBV12-4,TRBJ2-3
CSVTLSSYEQYF,TRBV29-1,TRBJ2-7
CASSVQGYEQFF,TRBV7-3,TRBJ2-1
CSVETGRSYEQYF,TRBV29-1,TRBJ2-7
CASRSGNSYEQYF,TRBV4-2,TRBJ2-7
CSAHASSGGGYEQYF,TRBV20-1,TRBJ2-7
CASSPLTEEIKTQYF,TRBV6-1,TRBJ2-5
CASSSQEFAEQFF,TRBV6-6,TRBJ2-1
CASSLERYTDTQYF,TRBV7-2,TRBJ2-3
CASSARDRSGDGYTF,TRBV7-9,TRBJ1-2
CASSFRTGALNTEAFF,TRBV7-9,TRBJ1-1
CASRRGLAGGNEQFF,TRBV6-2/TRBV6-3,TRBJ2-1
CASSPDAGNTEAFF,TRBV18,TRBJ1-1
CASSSVGEFEQYF,TRBV6-2/TRBV6-3,TRBJ2-7
CASRTSSLTTEAFF,TRBV12-3/TRBV12-4,TRBJ1-1
CAWSGINPYNEQFF,TRBV30,TRBJ2-1
CSVELPSYKGTEAFF,TRBV29-1,TRBJ1-1
CASSQGGHGTF,TRBV3-1,TRBJ1-2